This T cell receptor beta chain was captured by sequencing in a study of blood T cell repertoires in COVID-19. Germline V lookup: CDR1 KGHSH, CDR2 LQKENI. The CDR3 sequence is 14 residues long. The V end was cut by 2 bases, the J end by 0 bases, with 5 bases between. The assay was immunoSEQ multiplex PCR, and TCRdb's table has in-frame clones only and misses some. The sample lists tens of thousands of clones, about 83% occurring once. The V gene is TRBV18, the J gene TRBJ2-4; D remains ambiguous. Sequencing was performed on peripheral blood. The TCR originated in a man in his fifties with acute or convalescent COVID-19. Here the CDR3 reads CASSPERAKNIQYF. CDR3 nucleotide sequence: TGTGCCAGCTCACCAGAGCGAGCCAAAAACATTCAGTACTTC.